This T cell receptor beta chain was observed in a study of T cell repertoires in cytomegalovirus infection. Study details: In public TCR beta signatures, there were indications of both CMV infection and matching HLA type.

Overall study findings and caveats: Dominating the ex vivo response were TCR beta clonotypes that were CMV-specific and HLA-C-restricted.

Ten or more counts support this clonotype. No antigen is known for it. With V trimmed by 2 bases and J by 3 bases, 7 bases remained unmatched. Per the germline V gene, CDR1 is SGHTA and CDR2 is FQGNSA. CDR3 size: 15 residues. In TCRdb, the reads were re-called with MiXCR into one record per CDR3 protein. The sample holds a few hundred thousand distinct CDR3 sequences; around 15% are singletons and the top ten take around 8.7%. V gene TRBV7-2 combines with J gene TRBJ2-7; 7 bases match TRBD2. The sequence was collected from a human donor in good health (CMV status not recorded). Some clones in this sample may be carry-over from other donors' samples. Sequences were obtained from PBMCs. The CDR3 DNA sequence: TGTGCCAGCAGCTTATCCCCCCGCGGGGGCTACGAGCAGTACTTC. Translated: CASSLSPRGGYEQYF.